This is a list of T cell receptor beta chains from one sample in a study of control samples from healthy donors and cancer patients. Assay: immunoSEQ multiplex PCR; the TCRdb copy retains only in-frame clones and omits some. The data hold about 160,000 clones, with 90% to 95% observed a single time. The sample taken for sequencing was blood. The receptors were sampled from a woman aged 25-40 years in good health. The CDR3 runs from the conserved cysteine through the conserved F or W. D genes are given only for firm matches. Rows give clone size only sometimes, using once, few, many, or a class for an expanded clone.

D,J,size,V,CDR3
-,TRBJ2-5,-,TRBV6-5,CASTPEQETQYF
TRBD2,TRBJ2-1,-,TRBV6-4,CASSGGASGSSPGEQFF
TRBD2,TRBJ2-3,-,TRBV19,CASRAGGPDTQYF
-,TRBJ2-2,-,TRBV6-2/TRBV6-3,CASSNTGELFF
TRBD1,TRBJ1-2,-,TRBV28,CASSLTPGQGAGYTF
TRBD1,TRBJ2-3,once,TRBV11-3,CASSFGQGAFDTQYF
TRBD1,TRBJ1-5,-,TRBV18,CASSPGQPNQPQHF
-,TRBJ1-6,-,TRBV13,CASSLRDSYSPLHF
TRBD2,TRBJ2-1,-,TRBV24-1,CATSAAGTSGKSSYNEQFF
TRBD1,TRBJ2-2,-,TRBV28,CASSLLWDRANTGELFF
-,TRBJ1-4,-,TRBV28,CASSPPRGISNEKLFF
TRBD1,TRBJ2-7,-,TRBV27,CASSPRPPGQGEYEQYF
-,TRBJ1-5,-,TRBV7-9,CASSLSDTSNQPQHF
-,TRBJ1-5,-,TRBV19,CASSGTFYSNQPQHF